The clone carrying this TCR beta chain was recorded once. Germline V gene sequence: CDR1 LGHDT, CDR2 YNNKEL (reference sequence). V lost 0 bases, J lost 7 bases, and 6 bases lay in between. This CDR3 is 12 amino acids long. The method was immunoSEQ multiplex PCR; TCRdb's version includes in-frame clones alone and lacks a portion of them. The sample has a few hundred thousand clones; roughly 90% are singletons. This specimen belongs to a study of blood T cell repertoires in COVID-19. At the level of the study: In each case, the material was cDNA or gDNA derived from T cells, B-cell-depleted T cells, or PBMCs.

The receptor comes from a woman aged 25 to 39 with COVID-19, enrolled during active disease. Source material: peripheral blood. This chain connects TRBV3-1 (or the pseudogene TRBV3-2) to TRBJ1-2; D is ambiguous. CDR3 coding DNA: TGTGCCAGCAGCCAAGACCCCGGTGGCTACACCTTC. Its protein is CASSQDPGGYTF.